A selection of T cell receptor beta chains follows, all from one sample in a study of cytomegalovirus exposure and HLA in healthy donors. Method: immunoSEQ multiplex PCR; TCRdb's copy keeps in-frame clones and lacks some. The sample has about 300,000 clones; 75% to 90% are singletons. Source material: PBMCs. These receptors came from a middle-aged man in good health and CMV-seropositive. Both conserved end residues are part of each CDR3. The order of the fields is J gene, V gene, CDR3 protein.

TRBJ2-6,TRBV27,CASSSSTASGANVLTF
TRBJ1-1,TRBV5-8,CASSLLAAEAFF
TRBJ1-2,TRBV4-1,CASSQDPTGGYNYGYTF
TRBJ2-6,TRBV6-5,CASSYRGGSGANVLTF
TRBJ2-7,TRBV7-2,CASSLEGTSGFYEQYF
TRBJ2-5,TRBV6-5,CASLGLAGDGETQYF
TRBJ2-7,TRBV6-6,CASIKTGLTYEQYF
TRBJ2-7,TRBV2,CASRSGDQYEQYF
TRBJ1-3,TRBV10-3,CATQQGLSGNTIYF
TRBJ2-7,TRBV27,CASSVTGTSVGAGQSEQYF
TRBJ1-5,TRBV19,CASSKETDRSNQPQHF
TRBJ2-1,TRBV19,CASSILTSGRSYNEQFF
TRBJ1-2,TRBV2,CASSSQTGANYGYTF
TRBJ1-1,TRBV29-1,CSAQPGGVGAFF
TRBJ1-2,TRBV19,CASSTGVLGYTF
TRBJ1-2,TRBV28,CASSHPDRGSPYGYTF
TRBJ2-3,TRBV15,CATSRAPRLASTDTQYF
TRBJ2-1,TRBV5-4,CASSPRGGRVTEQFF
TRBJ2-2,TRBV11-2,CASSGRLNTGELFF
TRBJ1-2,TRBV5-4,CASSLGASNYGYTF
TRBJ2-1,TRBV25-1,CASSGREVPYNEQFF
NA,TRBV5-1,CASSSTSSYEQYF
TRBJ2-7,TRBV5-3,CARSLVWPGFFPSYEQYF
TRBJ2-7,TRBV11-2,CASSFLSVDTRQYF
TRBJ2-7,TRBV19,CASSPATGGYEQYF